The 29 T cell receptor beta chains reported below all come from one sample, sequenced in a study of blood T cell repertoires in COVID-19. The table came from immunoSEQ multiplex PCR; TCRdb's copy has only in-frame clones and leaves some out. The sample yields 200,000 to 300,000 clones, about 79% seen once. Sequenced material: peripheral blood. The receptors derive from a man aged 40-49 years who had recovered from COVID-19.

The chain recombines TRBV18 with TRBJ1-2, with unresolved D. Trimming stripped 5 bases from V and 8 bases from J, with 18 bases between. The CDR3 runs to 14 residues. The germline CDR1 and CDR2 sequences are KGHSH and LQKENI. In DNA form, the CDR3 reads TGTGCCAGCTCAACACTCGGACTGGCAGAAGGCTACACCTTC. Translated: CASSTLGLAEGYTF.

This clone was found once. The genes are TRBV7-2 and TRBJ1-1; no firm D call. The germline CDR1 and CDR2 sequences are SGHTA and FQGNSA. V lost 1 base and J lost 1, with 7 bases in between. The CDR3 is made up of 14 amino acids. The CDR3 DNA reads as TGTGCCAGCAGCTTAGTACGGGGGAACACTGAAGCTTTCTTT. Translated: CASSLVRGNTEAFF.

The chain joins TRBV7-2 to TRBJ1-4, with 7 bases matching TRBD1. V was pared by 5 bases and J by 4 bases, with 4 bases of the junction left unmatched. CDR1 is SGHTA, CDR2 FQGNSA, per germline. This CDR3 has 14 residues. The CDR3 reads CASSPTGNNEKLFF. CDR3 sequence (DNA): TGTGCCAGCAGCCCGACAGGGAATAATGAAAAACTGTTTTTT.

V gene TRBV7-2 combines with J gene TRBJ1-1; D gene unclear. Germline V gene lookup returns CDR1 SGHTA and CDR2 FQGNSA. The length of the CDR3 is 14 residues. The V end lost 5 bases, the J end lost 2 bases, and 12 bases lay between the germline ends. CDR3 residues: CASSDSGFNTEAFF. As DNA, the CDR3 is TGTGCCAGCAGCGACTCCGGGTTTAACACTGAAGCTTTCTTT.

The chain is built from TRBV4-3 and TRBJ2-1; 8 bases map to TRBD2. J gave up 3 bases and V 0 bases, and 7 bases lay outside the gene matches. CDR3 size: 17 residues. The germline V gene encodes CDR1 LGHNA and CDR2 YSLEER. CDR3 bases: TGCGCCAGCAGCCAAGACCCAGCGGGAGCAATCTACAATGAGCAGTTCTTC. Amino acids: CASSQDPAGAIYNEQFF.

The rearrangement uses TRBV7-2 and TRBJ2-3, with 8 bases matching TRBD2. The CDR3 has 16 amino acids. Germline-derived CDR1 and CDR2 are SGHTA and FQGNSA. V trimming: 0 bases; J trimming: 3 bases; junction bases outside the gene matches: 5. The CDR3 coding sequence is TGTGCCAGCAGCTTAGCCGGGGGGGCCTGGACAGATACGCAGTATTTT. Translated, it gives CASSLAGGAWTDTQYF. The whole variable domain, remainder taken from reference TRBV7-2 and TRBJ2-3, is GAGVSQSPSNKVTEKGKDVELRCDPISGHTALYWYRQSLGQGLEFLIYFQGNSAPDKSGLPSDRFSAERTGGSVSTLTIQRTQQEDSAVYLCASSLAGGAWTDTQYFGPGTRLTVL.

This chain links TRBV4-3 with TRBJ2-3; D call uncertain. CDR3 length: 13 amino acids. V was pared by 4 bases and J by 2 bases, with 7 bases between. CDR1 is LGHNA and CDR2 is YSLEER in the germline V gene. This CDR3 is CASSPSVTDTQYF. The CDR3, as DNA: TGCGCCAGCAGCCCCTCCGTCACAGATACGCAGTATTTT.

The chain carries TRBV11-2 and TRBJ2-5; TRBD1 matches 10 bases. The germline gives CDR1 SGHAT, CDR2 FQNNGV. With 4 bases clipped from V and 3 bases from J, the junction kept 5 bases outside the gene matches. The CDR3 has 15 amino acids. In DNA, the CDR3 is TGTGCCAGCAGCTCCGGGACAGGGGAGGAAGAGACCCAGTACTTC. Its protein is CASSSGTGEEETQYF.

The chain couples TRBV2 to TRBJ2-7, with 7 bases aligning to TRBD1. CDR1 is SNHLY, CDR2 FYNNEI, per germline. The ends lost 9 bases at V and 0 bases at J; junction bases unmatched: 5. The CDR3 has 13 residues. DNA of the CDR3: TGTGCCAGTGGGGACAGCCGCTCCTACGAGCAGTACTTC. Amino acids: CASGDSRSYEQYF.

The chain links TRBV3-1 (or the pseudogene TRBV3-2) to TRBJ2-1; 14 nucleotides align to TRBD2. The V and J ends lost 4 bases and 8 bases, in that order; junction bases with no gene match: 10. CDR1 and CDR2 (germline): LGHDT, YNNKEL (reference sequence). The CDR3 length is 17 residues. CDR3 protein: CASSLRTSGRLGDEQFF. CDR3 DNA: TGTGCCAGCAGCCTACGGACTAGCGGGAGGCTGGGGGATGAGCAGTTCTTC.

The genes are TRBV3-1 (or the pseudogene TRBV3-2) and TRBJ1-1; D gene uncertain. V was cut by 4 bases and J by 1 base, with 7 bases left in between. The CDR3 contains 13 residues. Germline loops: CDR1 LGHDT, CDR2 YNNKEL (reference sequence). The CDR3 loop is CASSLTENTEAFF. CDR3 DNA sequence: TGTGCCAGCAGCCTAACTGAGAACACTGAAGCTTTCTTT.

The chain is built from TRBV2 and TRBJ2-2, with TRBD1 as a possible D gene (5 bases). From germline, CDR1 is SNHLY and CDR2 FYNNEI. The V end was cut by 5 bases, the J end by 3 bases, with 13 bases between. This CDR3 is built from 15 residues. The CDR3 loop is CASSKGPGYTGELFF. CDR3 nucleotides: TGTGCCAGCAGTAAGGGGCCAGGGTACACCGGGGAGCTGTTTTTT.

V usage is TRBV29-1 and J usage is TRBJ2-5; 9 bases match TRBD2. Germline CDR1 and CDR2: SQVTM and ANQGSEA. V was clipped by 8 bases and J by 4 bases; unmatched bases: 8. The CDR3 spans 13 residues. CDR3 coding DNA: TGCAGCATAATCGAACTAGCGGGAGAGACCCAGTACTTC. Translation gives CSIIELAGETQYF.

The chain has TRBV6-6 and TRBJ1-1, with 7 bases lining up with TRBD1. This CDR3 has 13 amino acids. V was pared by 4 bases and J by 3 bases, with 2 bases of the junction left unmatched. Per the germline V gene, CDR1 is MNHNY and CDR2 is SVGAGI (reference sequence). The CDR3 sequence: CASSWDSYTEAFF. CDR3 DNA: TGTGCCAGCAGTTGGGACAGCTACACTGAAGCTTTCTTT.

The chain uses TRBV19 and TRBJ2-2, with D possibly TRBD2 on 6 matching bases. The germline V and J ends were trimmed by 2 bases and 7 bases, with 29 bases remaining between them. This CDR3 region has 20 residues. In germline, CDR1 is LNHDA, CDR2 SQIVND (reference sequence). CDR3 amino acids: CASSITAWRAQLQSHGELFF. CDR3 nucleotide sequence: TGTGCCAGTAGTATAACGGCTTGGAGGGCGCAACTCCAATCCCACGGGGAGCTGTTTTTT.

This clone was recorded only once. This chain joins TRBV12-5 and TRBJ2-3; 9 bases match TRBD2. This CDR3 is built from 18 residues. Per the germline V gene, CDR1 is LGHNT and CDR2 is FRNRAP. Trimming at V came to 1 base and at J to 4 bases, leaving 12 bases not matched to a gene. CDR3 amino acids: CASGLATGGRAGSDTQYF. CDR3 DNA sequence: TGTGCTAGTGGTTTGGCCACCGGCGGGAGGGCCGGGTCAGATACGCAGTATTTT.

The rearrangement links TRBV10-3 to TRBJ2-2; 7 positions agree with TRBD1. CDR1 and CDR2 from the germline V gene are ENHRY and SYGVKD. J gave up 2 bases and V 6 bases, and 6 bases lay outside the gene matches. The CDR3 runs to 15 residues. CDR3 residues: CAISPGTANTGELFF. CDR3 coding DNA: TGTGCCATCAGCCCAGGGACAGCAAACACCGGGGAGCTGTTTTTT.

J is TRBJ2-2 and V is TRBV7-8; a weak D match, TRBD2 (5 bases). V was shortened by 5 bases and J by 14 bases, with 18 bases between the two germline ends. Germline loops: CDR1 SGHVS, CDR2 FQNEAQ. The CDR3 covers 13 residues. The CDR3 DNA follows: TGTGCCAGCAGCCTTGCCGGCCCGGAGGAACTGTTTTTT. It is translated as CASSLAGPEELFF.

The chain recombines TRBV3-1 (or the pseudogene TRBV3-2) with TRBJ2-7; 8 bases map to TRBD1. V shed 4 bases and J 0 bases; nucleotides not matched to a gene: 5. Germline V gives CDR1 LGHDT, CDR2 YNNKEL (reference sequence). This CDR3 is 15 amino acids long. CDR3 residues: CASSPGQVSSYEQYF. The CDR3, as DNA: TGTGCCAGCAGCCCGGGACAGGTGAGCTCCTACGAGCAGTACTTC.

DNA of the CDR3: TGTGCCAGCAGTGAATGGGGAACAGGGCACGGATTCTCCTACGAGCAGTACTTC. It specifies CASSEWGTGHGFSYEQYF. The chain couples TRBV6-1 to TRBJ2-7; D is perhaps TRBD1 (6 bases). V was pared by 2 bases and J by 0 bases, with 20 bases between. The germline V gene has CDR1 MNHNS and CDR2 SASEGT. CDR3 size: 18 residues.

This clone was detected many times. This chain joins TRBV18 and TRBJ2-2, with D uncertain. This CDR3 is built from 16 residues. Germline V gives CDR1 KGHSH, CDR2 LQKENI. Trimming removed 3 bases at V and 10 bases at J, with 21 bases between. CDR3 amino acids: CASSPGLPVVSVELFF. The CDR3 DNA follows: TGTGCCAGCTCACCGGGCCTCCCCGTGGTTTCCGTGGAGCTGTTTTTT.

The rearrangement joins TRBV11-3 to TRBJ2-2; no firm D call. Germline CDR1 is SGHNT and CDR2 is YENEEA. Trimming shortened V by 4 bases and J by 4 bases, and 4 bases separated the two germline ends. The CDR3 is 12 amino acids. CDR3 protein: CASSSSTGELFF. CDR3 nucleotide sequence: TGTGCCAGCAGCTCATCCACCGGGGAGCTGTTTTTT.

The CDR3 protein is CSVEALLRAGGYTF. DNA of the CDR3: TGCAGCGTTGAAGCCCTGTTGAGGGCTGGGGGCTACACCTTC. The chain uses TRBV29-1 and TRBJ1-2, with D uncertain. With 1 base removed from V and 8 bases from J, the gap between germline ends came to 17 bases. The CDR3 length is 14 residues. Germline-derived CDR1 and CDR2 are SQVTM and ANQGSEA.

V usage is TRBV2 and J usage is TRBJ2-5, with TRBD1 identical over 11 bases. The V segment lost 6 bases and the J segment 5 bases; nucleotides outside the gene matches: 8. This CDR3 spans 15 amino acids. Germline assignment: CDR1 SNHLY and CDR2 FYNNEI. This CDR3 is CASRAGTGGVETQYF. CDR3 nucleotides: TGTGCCAGCAGGGCCGGGACAGGGGGAGTTGAGACCCAGTACTTC.

This chain links TRBV27 with TRBJ2-1; 13 bases fit TRBD2. The germline gives CDR1 MNHEY, CDR2 SMNVEV (reference sequence). CDR3 length: 16 residues. Trimming cost V 5 bases and J 3 bases; bases outside gene matches: 4. The CDR3 spells CASSPRTSGGYNEQFF. The CDR3 DNA sequence: TGTGCCAGCAGTCCTCGGACTAGCGGGGGCTACAATGAGCAGTTCTTC.

The chain combines TRBV6-5 with TRBJ2-1, with 10 bases lining up with TRBD1. The germline CDR1 and CDR2 sequences are MNHEY and SVGAGI. The CDR3 is 16 residues long. The trim removed 0 bases at V and 4 bases at J, leaving 3 bases unmatched. The CDR3 DNA is TGTGCCAGCAGTTACTCGGGACAGGGGATATACAATGAGCAGTTCTTC. This translates into CASSYSGQGIYNEQFF.

Only a few counts were recorded for this clone. The chain has TRBV30 and TRBJ2-7; possibly TRBD2 for D (6 bases). Per germline, CDR1 GTSNPN and CDR2 SVGIG (reference sequence). The CDR3 sequence is 14 residues long. V lost 1 base and J 6 bases, leaving 16 bases between the germline ends. CDR3 loop: CAWSGGLLLGEQYF. CDR3 sequence (DNA): TGTGCCTGGAGTGGGGGACTTCTCCTCGGCGAGCAGTACTTC.

The DNA of the CDR3 is TGTGCCAGCACACCTATTGCCTCCTCTGGGGCCAACGTCCTGACTTTC. Translating gives CASTPIASSGANVLTF. The chain joins TRBV9 to TRBJ2-6; no clear D gene. CDR3 size: 16 residues. Deletions cut 6 bases from V and 0 bases from J, with 13 bases between. Germline-derived CDR1 and CDR2 are SGDLS and YYNGEE.

This chain uses TRBV7-2 with TRBJ1-1, with D uncertain. The length of the CDR3 is 14 residues. Germline CDR1 is SGHTA and CDR2 is FQGNSA. Trimming took 3 bases from V and 1 from J, leaving 9 bases between them. The CDR3 DNA follows: TGTGCCAGCAGCTTCGGTTTCACGAACACTGAAGCTTTCTTT. It encodes CASSFGFTNTEAFF.